A selection of T cell receptor beta chains follows, all from one sample in a study of response to subunit inactivated influenza vaccine. One entry per CDR3 protein, called by TCRdb with MiXCR from the RT-PCR reads. The sample comprises just under 550,000 distinct CDR3 sequences, under 25% of which are singletons, and 2.5% to 3% rests with the top ten. The sample was also linked to a second study, of T cells expressing NK-cell markers.

Sequencing was performed on CD4+ T cells sorted from PBMCs, taken about 12 days after vaccination. All receptors come from a man aged 45 to 65 who received an inactivated influenza vaccine. The CDR3 runs from the conserved cysteine through the conserved F or W. Each record gives: J gene, D gene, clone size, V gene, CDR3 protein, CDR3 DNA. A D gene is named only where the DNA matches it firmly. Expanded clones get a size class; other rows say once, few or many, or leave the size out.

TRBJ2-7,TRBD1,-,TRBV18,CASSLRRTGGSYEQYF,TGTGCCAGCTCACTCCGACGGACAGGGGGCTCTTACGAGCAGTACTTC
TRBJ1-1,-,-,TRBV12-3/TRBV12-4,CASSFTGPMVAFF,TGTGCCAGCAGTTTCACAGGGCCGATGGTCGCTTTCTTT
TRBJ2-5,-,many,TRBV7-8,CASSLGDRGETQYF,TGTGCCAGCAGCTTAGGGGACCGGGGTGAGACCCAGTACTTC
TRBJ1-1,-,-,TRBV7-9,CASSLAPGTEAFF,TGTGCCAGCAGCTTAGCTCCGGGCACTGAAGCTTTCTTT
TRBJ2-5,-,few,TRBV10-3,CAISTQQETQYF,TGTGCCATCAGCACACAGCAAGAGACCCAGTACTTC
TRBJ1-1,TRBD1,-,TRBV6-5,CASSYSGTGGWGEAFF,TGTGCCAGCAGTTACTCGGGGACAGGGGGCTGGGGTGAAGCTTTCTTT
TRBJ2-7,TRBD1,-,TRBV6-2/TRBV6-3,CASRGGQGRHEQYF,TGTGCCAGCAGGGGGGGACAGGGGAGGCACGAGCAGTACTTC
TRBJ2-2,-,few,TRBV7-2,CASSWTTLTGELFF,TGTGCCAGCAGCTGGACGACCCTCACCGGGGAGCTGTTTTTT
TRBJ1-5,-,few,TRBV5-1,CASSLESGHNQPQHF,TGCGCCAGCAGCTTGGAATCCGGGCACAATCAGCCCCAGCATTTT
TRBJ2-7,-,-,TRBV4-2,CASSQHRDVAYEQYF,TGTGCCAGCAGCCAACATCGGGACGTTGCCTACGAGCAGTACTTC
TRBJ1-1,-,-,TRBV6-5,CASLSTDTEAFF,TGTGCCAGCCTGTCAACGGACACTGAAGCTTTCTTT
TRBJ2-2,-,few,TRBV10-3,CAIRGDVGAGELFF,TGTGCCATCAGGGGCGACGTGGGTGCCGGGGAGCTGTTTTTT
TRBJ2-4,-,-,TRBV14,CASSSAENIQYF,TGTGCCAGCAGCTCTGCGGAAAACATTCAGTACTTC
TRBJ2-7,-,-,TRBV20-1,CSARGRSSYEQYF,TGCAGTGCTAGAGGCAGGTCGAGCTACGAGCAGTACTTC
TRBJ1-1,TRBD1,-,TRBV12-3/TRBV12-4,CASNMGQLNTEAFF,TGTGCCAGCAACATGGGACAGTTGAACACTGAAGCTTTCTTT
TRBJ1-1,-,few,TRBV18,CASSPSVLNTEAFF,TGTGCCAGCTCACCATCGGTCCTGAACACTGAAGCTTTCTTT
TRBJ1-4,-,-,TRBV5-4,CASSHDRATNEKLFF,TGTGCCAGCAGCCATGACAGAGCAACTAATGAAAAACTGTTTTTT
TRBJ1-2,-,-,TRBV19,CASTPEGVMGYGYTF,TGTGCCAGTACCCCGGAGGGCGTAATGGGCTATGGCTACACCTTC
TRBJ2-3,-,-,TRBV6-5,CASSYSPGAADTQYF,TGTGCCAGCAGTTACTCGCCGGGGGCCGCAGATACGCAGTATTTT
TRBJ2-7,TRBD2,few,TRBV11-1,CASSTRSPTGRGTYEQYF,TGTGCCAGCAGCACCCGAAGTCCTACCGGGAGGGGTACCTACGAGCAGTACTTC
TRBJ1-2,-,-,TRBV7-2,CASSPWPLAGYTF,TGTGCCAGCAGCCCGTGGCCTCTAGCTGGCTACACCTTC
TRBJ2-5,TRBD2,few,TRBV5-1,CASSLVGAERGDSGTQYF,TGCGCCAGCAGCTTAGTAGGTGCCGAGCGGGGGGACTCGGGGACCCAGTACTTC
TRBJ2-1,-,-,TRBV11-2,CASKPYGFDNEQFF,TGTGCCAGCAAGCCCTACGGCTTCGACAATGAGCAGTTCTTC
TRBJ2-1,TRBD2,few,TRBV2,CASRGEAGGRSSYNEQFF,TGTGCCAGCAGAGGGGAAGCGGGAGGGAGGAGCTCCTACAATGAGCAGTTCTTC
TRBJ2-2,TRBD1,few,TRBV28,CASSTGQGIISGPNTGELFF,TGTGCCAGCAGTACGGGACAGGGGATCATCAGCGGGCCGAACACCGGGGAGCTGTTTTTT
TRBJ1-1,-,few,TRBV3-1,CASSPRLQVPAFF,TGTGCCAGCAGCCCACGCTTACAGGTCCCAGCTTTCTTT
TRBJ2-3,TRBD2,-,TRBV7-6,CASSPLPAAGGIDTQYF,TGTGCCAGCAGCCCACTACCGGCGGCGGGAGGGATAGATACGCAGTATTTT
TRBJ2-2,TRBD2,-,TRBV5-6,CASSLVPGGSTGELFF,TGTGCCAGCAGCTTGGTGCCGGGAGGTAGCACCGGGGAGCTGTTTTTT
TRBJ2-1,-,few,TRBV14,CASSQNLGLYNEQFF,TGTGCCAGCAGCCAGAATCTCGGACTATACAATGAGCAGTTCTTC
TRBJ2-1,TRBD2,few,TRBV11-2,CASSLISGGGNEQFF,TGTGCCAGCAGCCTTATAAGCGGGGGGGGTAATGAGCAGTTCTTC
TRBJ2-1,TRBD2,few,TRBV7-6,CASSLLAGIYNEQFF,TGTGCCAGCAGCTTACTAGCGGGAATCTACAATGAGCAGTTCTTC
TRBJ1-2,-,-,TRBV12-3/TRBV12-4,CASSTGQYGYTF,TGTGCCAGCAGCACCGGGCAGTATGGCTACACCTTC
TRBJ2-1,-,-,TRBV9,CASSPDILLYNEQFF,TGTGCCAGCAGCCCTGACATTCTACTCTACAATGAGCAGTTCTTC
TRBJ2-1,-,few,TRBV7-2,CASSKAGGTFDEQFF,TGTGCCAGCAGTAAAGCAGGTGGGACTTTCGATGAGCAGTTCTTC
TRBJ1-2,TRBD1,-,TRBV11-2,CASSWPLDRGRTNYGYTF,TGTGCCAGCAGCTGGCCCTTAGACAGGGGGCGAACAAACTATGGCTACACCTTC
TRBJ2-3,-,few,TRBV3-1,CASSQLAGTDTQYF,TGTGCCAGCAGCCAACTGGCGGGCACAGATACGCAGTATTTT
TRBJ2-3,TRBD2,-,TRBV18,CASSPLPGTSVTDTQYF,TGTGCCAGCTCACCACTTCCTGGGACTAGTGTTACAGATACGCAGTATTTT
TRBJ2-7,-,-,TRBV3-1,CASSQGGGGNEQYF,TGTGCCAGCAGCCAAGGAGGGGGCGGGAACGAGCAGTACTTC
TRBJ2-7,TRBD2,many,TRBV20-1,CSAKTGGPYEQYF,TGCAGTGCCAAGACGGGAGGGCCCTACGAGCAGTACTTC
TRBJ2-1,-,-,TRBV2,CASSELKSSYNEQFF,TGTGCCAGCAGTGAGTTGAAGAGCTCCTACAATGAGCAGTTCTTC
TRBJ1-2,-,many,TRBV7-8,CASSLGGQDGSYGYTF,TGTGCCAGCAGCTTAGGCGGACAAGACGGCTCCTATGGCTACACCTTC
TRBJ2-7,TRBD2,few,TRBV5-1,CASSPGRRMGEQYF,TGCGCCAGCAGTCCCGGGAGGAGGATGGGCGAGCAGTACTTC
TRBJ2-7,TRBD1,-,TRBV3-1,CASSSTGQSSYEQYF,TGTGCCAGCAGCTCGACAGGGCAGAGCTCCTACGAGCAGTACTTC
TRBJ2-5,-,-,TRBV10-3,CAISDAQPQETQYF,TGTGCCATCAGTGACGCCCAACCCCAAGAGACCCAGTACTTC
TRBJ2-3,-,many,TRBV5-1,CASSLGQGRGDTQYF,TGCGCCAGCAGCTTGGGCCAGGGGCGAGGGGATACGCAGTATTTT
TRBJ1-3,-,few,TRBV11-2,CASSHPLATGNTIYF,TGTGCCAGCAGCCATCCATTAGCCACAGGAAACACCATATATTTT
TRBJ2-3,-,-,TRBV2,CASSAMGAGTDTQYF,TGTGCCAGCAGTGCCATGGGGGCCGGCACAGATACGCAGTATTTT
TRBJ2-2,TRBD1,-,TRBV18,CASSPSQGALNTGELFF,TGTGCCAGCTCACCGTCCCAGGGGGCCCTGAACACCGGGGAGCTGTTTTTT